The 5 T cell receptor beta chains listed next were all sequenced from one sample in a study of control samples from healthy donors and cancer patients. The repertoire was sequenced with immunoSEQ multiplex PCR; TCRdb's copy has only in-frame clones and lacks some. The sample lists some 120,000 clones; 85% to 95% were seen once. Sequences were obtained from PBMCs. These receptors originate from a man of 80 years or more with head and neck cancer.

V and J are TRBV7-9 and TRBJ2-1, with 7 bases lining up with TRBD2. The junction had 12 bases not matched to a gene; V was cut back by 10 bases and J by 6 bases. CDR1 and CDR2 from the germline V gene are SEHNR and FQNEAQ (reference sequence). The CDR3 sequence is 14 residues long. CDR3 in DNA: TGTGCCACCGAACAGCATACTAGCGTCAATGAGCAGTTCTTC. Translation gives CATEQHTSVNEQFF.

The rearrangement links TRBV4-1 to TRBJ1-5; D is unclear. The CDR3 length is 18 residues. Germline assignment: CDR1 MGHRA and CDR2 YSYEKL. V shed 1 base and J shed 7 bases, with 23 bases lying between them. The chain's CDR3 is CASSQGPSLGPGGQPQHF. For the CDR3, the DNA is TGCGCCAGCAGCCAAGGCCCCTCATTAGGGCCGGGTGGGCAGCCCCAGCATTTT.

This sequence joins TRBV7-2 and TRBJ2-7, with unresolved D. CDR1 and CDR2 from the germline V gene are SGHTA and FQGNSA. The CDR3 covers 14 residues. The germline V and J ends were trimmed by 3 bases and 1 base, with 10 bases remaining between them. The CDR3 DNA reads as TGTGCCAGCAGCTTCATCCGGCATTCCTACGAGCAGTACTTC. Translation: CASSFIRHSYEQYF. Using reference TRBV7-2 and TRBJ2-7 for the parts outside the CDR3, the full variable domain is GAGVSQSPSNKVTEKGKDVELRCDPISGHTALYWYRQSLGQGLEFLIYFQGNSAPDKSGLPSDRFSAERTGGSVSTLTIQRTQQEDSAVYLCASSFIRHSYEQYFGPGTRLTVT.

The chain links TRBV7-9 to TRBJ1-3; D not certain. Trimming left V 5 bases short and J 4 bases short, with 6 bases between. Germline CDR1 SEHNR, CDR2 FQNEAQ (reference sequence). The CDR3 is 12 amino acids. The CDR3 region has the DNA TGTGCCAGCAGCCCCGGGGGAAACACCATATATTTT. This gives the protein CASSPGGNTIYF. The entire variable domain, with the rest obtained from reference TRBV7-9 and TRBJ1-3, is as follows: DTGVSQNPRHKITKRGQNVTFRCDPISEHNRLYWYRQTLGQGPEFLTYFQNEAQLEKSRLLSDRFSAERPKGSFSTLEIQRTEQGDSAMYLCASSPGGNTIYFGEGSWLTVV.

The chain employs TRBV7-8 and TRBJ2-6; a weak D match, TRBD1 (5 bases). V dropped 2 bases and J dropped 2 bases, with 7 bases sitting between them. The CDR3 is 15 residues long. The germline gives CDR1 SGHVS, CDR2 FQNEAQ. CDR3 DNA: TGTGCCAGCAGCTTACTGACAGCTGGGGCCAACGTCCTGACTTTC. Protein: CASSLLTAGANVLTF.